This T cell receptor beta chain originates from a study of cytomegalovirus exposure and HLA in healthy donors. Notes on the study in general: Looking again later, the authors saw that most CMV-associated TCR beta chains seemed HLA-restricted. CMV serostatus stood as the only immune exposure information on hand. The majority of TCR sequences were rare, yet some public TCRs appeared in many donors.

V shed 6 bases and J 3 bases; nucleotides not matched to a gene: 9. The germline gives CDR1 SGHNT, CDR2 YYREEE (reference sequence). The CDR3 totals 15 residues. As to this clone: What it binds is not known.

60 Vbeta and 13 Jbeta primers were used in PCR. Measured with immunoSEQ multiplex PCR; TCRdb has only the in-frame clones, and not every one. The profile shows around 100,000 clones, approximately 80% of them singletons. V gene TRBV5-4 combines with J gene TRBJ2-1, with 7 nucleotides matching TRBD2. The receptor comes from a woman between 25 and 40 years old in good health and CMV-seronegative. Sequencing was done on a sample of PBMCs. The CDR3 loop is CASNGGLVGYNEQFF. DNA for the CDR3: TGTGCCAGCAATGGAGGACTAGTAGGCTACAATGAGCAGTTCTTC.